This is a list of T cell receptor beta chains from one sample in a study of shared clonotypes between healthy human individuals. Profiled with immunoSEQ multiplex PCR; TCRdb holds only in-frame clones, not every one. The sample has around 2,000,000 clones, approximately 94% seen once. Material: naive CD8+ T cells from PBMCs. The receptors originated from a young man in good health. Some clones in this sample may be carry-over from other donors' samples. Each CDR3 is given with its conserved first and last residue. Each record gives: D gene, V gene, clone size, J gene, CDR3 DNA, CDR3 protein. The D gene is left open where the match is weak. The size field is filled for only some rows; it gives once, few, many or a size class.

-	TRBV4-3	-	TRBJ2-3	TGCGCCAGCAGCCAAGGTCTCCCGGGTAGCACAGATACGCAGTATTTT	CASSQGLPGSTDTQYF
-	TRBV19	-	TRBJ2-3	TGTGCCAGTGAGGACAGAGATACGCAGTATTTT	CASEDRDTQYF
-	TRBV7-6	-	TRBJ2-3	TGTGCCAGCAGCTTAGTCTTTGGGGGTAACAAGGGCACAGATACGCAGTATTTT	CASSLVFGGNKGTDTQYF
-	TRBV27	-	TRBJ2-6	TGTGCCAGCAGAAACACTGGGGCCAACGTCCTGACTTTC	CASRNTGANVLTF
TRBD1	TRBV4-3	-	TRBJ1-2	TGCGCCAGCAGCCAAGACGGGACAGGGGAGGTTTACTACACCTTC	CASSQDGTGEVYYTF
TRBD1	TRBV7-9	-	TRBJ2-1	TGTGCCAGCAGCTTAGCAGGACAGGGGGTCAATGAGCAGTTCTTC	CASSLAGQGVNEQFF
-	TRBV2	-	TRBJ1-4	TGTGCCAGCAGGAATCCAGGGGAGGGGAGAGATGAAAAACTGTTTTTT	CASRNPGEGRDEKLFF
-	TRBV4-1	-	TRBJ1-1	TGCGCCAGCAGCCCTACAGCGTGGGGCACTGAAGCTTTCTTT	CASSPTAWGTEAFF
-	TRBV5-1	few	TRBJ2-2	TGCGCCAGCAGCCTCAACACCGGGGAGCTGTTTTTT	CASSLNTGELFF
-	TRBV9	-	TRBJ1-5	TGTGCCAGCAGTAATGGGGGGGATCAGCCCCAGCATTTT	CASSNGGDQPQHF
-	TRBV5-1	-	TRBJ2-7	TGCGCCAGCAGCTTCGGTAGGGTGCGGGACGAGCAGTACTTC	CASSFGRVRDEQYF
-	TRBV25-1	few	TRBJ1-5	TGTGCCAGCAGTGCTATAGGGAATCAGCCCCAGCATTTT	CASSAIGNQPQHF
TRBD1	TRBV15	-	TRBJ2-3	TGTGCCACCAGCCGGGGACAGGGAAGAGGCACAGATACGCAGTATTTT	CATSRGQGRGTDTQYF
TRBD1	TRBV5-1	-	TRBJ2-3	TGCGCCAGCAGCTTGTTGGCAGGGGGCCCTTCTAGCACAGATACGCAGTATTTT	CASSLLAGGPSSTDTQYF
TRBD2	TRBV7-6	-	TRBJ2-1	TGTGCCAGCAGCTCGACTAGCGAAAGTTCCAATGAGCAGTTCTTC	CASSSTSESSNEQFF
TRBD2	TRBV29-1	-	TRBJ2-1	TGCAGCGTCGAGCTAGCGGGAGTGGCTGGCAATGAGCAGTTCTTC	CSVELAGVAGNEQFF
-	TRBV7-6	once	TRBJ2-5	TGTGCCAGCAGCTCCGGGTTCCAAGAGACCCAGTACTTC	CASSSGFQETQYF
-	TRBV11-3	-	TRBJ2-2	TGTGCCAGCAGCCCGATGGGGACCCAGGTCACCGGGGAGCTGTTTTTT	CASSPMGTQVTGELFF
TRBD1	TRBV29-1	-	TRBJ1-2	TGCAGCGTCCAAGGACAGGGCTATGGCTACACCTTC	CSVQGQGYGYTF
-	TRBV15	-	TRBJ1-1	TGTGCCACCAGCAGACATGGCACTGAAGCTTTCTTT	CATSRHGTEAFF
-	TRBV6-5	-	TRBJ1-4	TGTGCCAGCAGTTACGGGGCAACTAATGAAAAACTGTTTTTT	CASSYGATNEKLFF
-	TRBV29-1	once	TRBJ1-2	TGCAGCGTTGACAAGGGGGTTTGGGGCTACACCTTC	CSVDKGVWGYTF
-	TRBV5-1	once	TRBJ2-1	TGCGCCAGCAGCTTGGGCAGGGGACCCGGGAGCGGGTCATACAATGAGCAGTTCTTC	CASSLGRGPGSGSYNEQFF
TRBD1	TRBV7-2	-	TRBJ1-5	TGTGCCAGCAGCTTAGGGGGACAGCCATTGGGGGAGCCCCAGCATTTT	CASSLGGQPLGEPQHF
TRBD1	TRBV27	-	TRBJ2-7	TGTGCCAGCAGTTTAAAGGGGACAGGGTATCGGTGGAGGAACGAGCAGTACTTC	CASSLKGTGYRWRNEQYF
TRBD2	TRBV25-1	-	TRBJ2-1	TGTGCCAGCAGTGAATCGGGGGGTCTCGACAATGAGCAGTTCTTC	CASSESGGLDNEQFF
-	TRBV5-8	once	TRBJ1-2	TGTGCCAGCAGCACGTTTCTCCCGTTCAACTATGGCTACACCTTC	CASSTFLPFNYGYTF
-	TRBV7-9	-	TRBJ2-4	TGTGCCAGCAGCTCGCCTGGAGCCAAAAACATTCAGTACTTC	CASSSPGAKNIQYF
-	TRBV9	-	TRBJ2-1	TGTGCCAGCAGCGTAGAAGGAGCAGGGTCCTACAATGAGCAGTTCTTC	CASSVEGAGSYNEQFF
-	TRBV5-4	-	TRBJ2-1	TGTGCCAGCAGCTCGGACCGCGCTCCGCCGAATGAGCAGTTCTTC	CASSSDRAPPNEQFF
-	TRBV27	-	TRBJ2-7	TGTGCCAGCAGCTGGAGCGGGCCCCTCGAGCAGTACTTC	CASSWSGPLEQYF